Given below is one T cell receptor beta chain in context. Its antigen is as yet unknown. Per the authors' pipeline: Quality scores were absent from the junction-only immunoSEQ sequences, so filtering differed. Clones were read by immunoSEQ multiplex PCR, and TCRdb kept only the in-frame ones, dropping some. The DNA gave D and trimming, while V, J and clone size come from that table. The sample has more than 2 million clones, about 95% seen once. CD45RO-negative cells were positively selected for CCR7, leaving out terminally differentiated effector memory CD45RA+ cells. Every donor, a Caucasian adult, lived in Nashville, Tennessee. This sample is part of a study of shared clonotypes between healthy human individuals. Overall study results and limits: Clonotype sharing among donors was expected to depend on sequencing depth.

The material sequenced was naive CD8+ T cells sorted from blood. The TCR sequence derives from a man aged 18-30 years in good health.

In nucleotides, the CDR3 is TGCGCCAGCAGTGAGTGGGTTTACAATGAGCAGTTCTTC. This translates into CASSEWVYNEQFF. The genes are TRBV10-2 and TRBJ2-1; D is unclear. CDR1 is WSHSY and CDR2 is SAAADI in the germline V gene. Between the trimmed V and J ends, which lost 1 base and 4 bases, there was a span of 5 bases. This CDR3 spans 13 amino acids.